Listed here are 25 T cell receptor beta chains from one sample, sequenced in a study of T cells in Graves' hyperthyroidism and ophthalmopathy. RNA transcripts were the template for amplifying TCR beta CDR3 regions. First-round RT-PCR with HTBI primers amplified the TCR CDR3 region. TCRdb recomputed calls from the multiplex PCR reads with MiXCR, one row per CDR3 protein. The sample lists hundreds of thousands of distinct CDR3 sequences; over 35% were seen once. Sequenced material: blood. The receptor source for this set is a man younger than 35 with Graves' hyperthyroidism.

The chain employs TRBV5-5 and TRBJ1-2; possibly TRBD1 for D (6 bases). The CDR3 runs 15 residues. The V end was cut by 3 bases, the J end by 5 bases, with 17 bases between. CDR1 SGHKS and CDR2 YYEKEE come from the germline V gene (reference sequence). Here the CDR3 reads CASSWGDKASYGYTF. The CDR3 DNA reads TGTGCCAGCAGCTGGGGGGACAAGGCCTCTTATGGCTACACCTTC.

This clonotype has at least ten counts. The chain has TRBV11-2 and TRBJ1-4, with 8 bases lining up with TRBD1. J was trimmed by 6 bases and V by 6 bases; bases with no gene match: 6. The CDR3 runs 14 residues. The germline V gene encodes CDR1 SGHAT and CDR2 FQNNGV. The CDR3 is CASSFTGGDEKLFF. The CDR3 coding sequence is TGTGCCAGCAGTTTTACAGGGGGGGATGAAAAACTGTTTTTT.

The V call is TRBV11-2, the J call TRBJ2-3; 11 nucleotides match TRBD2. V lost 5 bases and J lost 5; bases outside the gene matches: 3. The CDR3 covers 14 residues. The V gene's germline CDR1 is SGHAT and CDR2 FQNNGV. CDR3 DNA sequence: TGTGCCAGCAGCGGTCTAGCGGGGGGAGATACGCAGTATTTT. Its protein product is CASSGLAGGDTQYF.

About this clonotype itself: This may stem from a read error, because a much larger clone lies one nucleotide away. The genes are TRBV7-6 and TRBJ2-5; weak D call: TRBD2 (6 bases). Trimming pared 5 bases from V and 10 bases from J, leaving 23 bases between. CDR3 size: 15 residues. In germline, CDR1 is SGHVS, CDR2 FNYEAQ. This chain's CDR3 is CASSQDRRDLGGQYF. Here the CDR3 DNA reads TGTGCCAGCAGCCAAGATCGTCGCGATCTCGGGGGCCAGTACTTC.

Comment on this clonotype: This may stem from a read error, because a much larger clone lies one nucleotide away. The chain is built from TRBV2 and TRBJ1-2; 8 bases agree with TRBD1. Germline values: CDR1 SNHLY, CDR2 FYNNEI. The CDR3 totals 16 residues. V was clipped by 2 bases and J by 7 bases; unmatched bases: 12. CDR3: CASSEKDRALGSGYTF. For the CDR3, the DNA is TGTGCCAGCAGTGAAAAGGACAGGGCTTTAGGATCTGGCTACACCTTC.

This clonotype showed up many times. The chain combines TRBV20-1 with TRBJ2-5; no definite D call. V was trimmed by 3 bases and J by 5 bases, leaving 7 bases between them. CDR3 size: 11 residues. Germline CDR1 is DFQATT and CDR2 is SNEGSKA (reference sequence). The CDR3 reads CSARVSETQYF. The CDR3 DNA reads TGCAGTGCTAGGGTCAGTGAGACCCAGTACTTC.

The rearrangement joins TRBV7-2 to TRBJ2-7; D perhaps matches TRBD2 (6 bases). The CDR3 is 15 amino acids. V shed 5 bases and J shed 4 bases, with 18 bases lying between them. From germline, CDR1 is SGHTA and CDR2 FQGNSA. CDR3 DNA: TGTGCCAGCAGCCATCAAGGGACTCAACCGTACGAGCAGTACTTC. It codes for CASSHQGTQPYEQYF.

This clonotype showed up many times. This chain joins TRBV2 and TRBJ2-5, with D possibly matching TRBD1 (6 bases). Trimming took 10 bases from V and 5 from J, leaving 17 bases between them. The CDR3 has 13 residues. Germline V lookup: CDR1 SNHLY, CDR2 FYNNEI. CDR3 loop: CAIQDSGGETQYF. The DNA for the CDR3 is TGTGCCATCCAGGACAGTGGCGGGGAGACCCAGTACTTC.

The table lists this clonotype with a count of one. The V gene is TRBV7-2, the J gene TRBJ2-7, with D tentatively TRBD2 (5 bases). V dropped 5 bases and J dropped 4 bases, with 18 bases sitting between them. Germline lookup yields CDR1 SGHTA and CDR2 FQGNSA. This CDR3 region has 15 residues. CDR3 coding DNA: TGTGCCAGCAGCCAGAATTATAATACTAGGTACGAGCAGTACTTC. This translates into CASSQNYNTRYEQYF.

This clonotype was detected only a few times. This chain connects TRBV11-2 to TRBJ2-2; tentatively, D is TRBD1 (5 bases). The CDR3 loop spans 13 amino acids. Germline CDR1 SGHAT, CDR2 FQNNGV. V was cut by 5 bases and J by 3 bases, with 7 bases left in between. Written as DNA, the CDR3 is TGTGCCAGCAGCCAGGGATACACCGGGGAGCTGTTTTTT. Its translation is CASSQGYTGELFF.

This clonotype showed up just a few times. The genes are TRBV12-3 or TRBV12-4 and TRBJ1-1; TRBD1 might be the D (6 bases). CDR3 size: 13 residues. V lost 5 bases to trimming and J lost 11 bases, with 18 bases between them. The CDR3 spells CASSDSYREGAFF. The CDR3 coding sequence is TGTGCCAGCAGTGATTCCTACAGGGAGGGGGCTTTCTTT.

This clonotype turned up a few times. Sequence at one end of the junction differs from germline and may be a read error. CDR3 in amino acids: CSVKDGYRNTEAFF. The CDR3, as DNA: TGCAGCGTTAAAGATGGATACAGGAACACTGAAGCTTTCTTT. The gene calls are TRBV29-1 and TRBJ1-1, with D uncertain. CDR1 and CDR2 (germline): SQVTM, ANQGSEA. The CDR3 is made up of 14 amino acids. Full variable domain (remainder filled in from reference TRBV29-1 and TRBJ1-1): SAVISQKPSRDICQRGTSLTIQCQVDSQVTMMFWYRQQPGQSLTLIATANQGSEATYESGFVIDKFPISRPNLTFSTLTVSNMSPEDSSIYLCSVKDGYRNTEAFFGQGTRLTVV.

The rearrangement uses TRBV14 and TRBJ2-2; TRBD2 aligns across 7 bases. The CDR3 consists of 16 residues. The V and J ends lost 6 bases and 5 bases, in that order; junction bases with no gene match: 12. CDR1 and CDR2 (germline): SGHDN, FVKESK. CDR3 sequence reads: CASSAMGGPATGELFF. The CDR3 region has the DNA TGTGCCAGCAGTGCGATGGGAGGGCCGGCTACCGGGGAGCTGTTTTTT.

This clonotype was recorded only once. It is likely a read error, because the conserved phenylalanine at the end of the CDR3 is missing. The DNA of the CDR3 is TGTGCCAGCAGAGTTCAGGGGGTCCCGAACACTGAAGCTTTCTCT. Amino acid sequence: CASRVQGVPNTEAFS. The chain is built from TRBV27 and TRBJ1-1; 7 bases are shared with TRBD1. Germline V gene data show CDR1 as MNHEY and CDR2 as SMNVEV (reference sequence). V lost 6 bases, J lost 1 base, and 8 bases stayed unmatched. The CDR3 extends over 15 amino acids.

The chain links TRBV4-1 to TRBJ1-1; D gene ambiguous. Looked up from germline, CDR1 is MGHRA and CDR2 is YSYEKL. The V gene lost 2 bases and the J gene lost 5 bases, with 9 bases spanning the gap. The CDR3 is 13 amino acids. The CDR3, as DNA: TGCGCCAGCAGCCAATTGGGTCTGACTGAAGCTTTCTTT. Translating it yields CASSQLGLTEAFF.

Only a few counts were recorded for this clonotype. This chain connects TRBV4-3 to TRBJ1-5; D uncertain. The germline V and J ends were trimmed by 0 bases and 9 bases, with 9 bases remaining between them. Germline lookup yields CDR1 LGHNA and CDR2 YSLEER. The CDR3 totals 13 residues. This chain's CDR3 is CASSQDFDRPQHF. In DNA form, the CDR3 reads TGCGCCAGCAGCCAAGACTTTGACCGGCCCCAGCATTTT.

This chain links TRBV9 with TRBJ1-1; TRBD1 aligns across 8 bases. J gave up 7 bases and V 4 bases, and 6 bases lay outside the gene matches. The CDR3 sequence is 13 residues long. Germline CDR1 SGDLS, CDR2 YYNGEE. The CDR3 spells CASSPKTGVEAFF. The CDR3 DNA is TGTGCCAGCAGCCCAAAGACAGGGGTTGAAGCTTTCTTT.

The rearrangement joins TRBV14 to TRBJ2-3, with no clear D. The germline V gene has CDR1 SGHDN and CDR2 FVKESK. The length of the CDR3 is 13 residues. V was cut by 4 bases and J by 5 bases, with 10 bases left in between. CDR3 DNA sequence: TGTGCCAGCAGCCGAGGACGTGGAGATACGCAGTATTTT. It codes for CASSRGRGDTQYF.

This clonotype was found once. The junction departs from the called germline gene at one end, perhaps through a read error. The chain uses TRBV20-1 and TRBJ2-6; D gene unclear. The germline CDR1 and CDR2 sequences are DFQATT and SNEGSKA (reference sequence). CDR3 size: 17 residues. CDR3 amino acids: CGARNRDHYSGANVLTF. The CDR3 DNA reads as TGCGGTGCTAGAAATAGGGATCACTATTCTGGGGCCAACGTCCTGACTTTC.

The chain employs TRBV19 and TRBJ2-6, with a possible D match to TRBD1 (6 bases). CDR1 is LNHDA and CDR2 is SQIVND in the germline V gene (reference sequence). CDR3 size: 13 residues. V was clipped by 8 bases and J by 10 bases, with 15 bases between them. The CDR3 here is CASGTGRGNVLTF. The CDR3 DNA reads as TGTGCCAGTGGAACAGGGAGAGGTAACGTCCTGACTTTC.

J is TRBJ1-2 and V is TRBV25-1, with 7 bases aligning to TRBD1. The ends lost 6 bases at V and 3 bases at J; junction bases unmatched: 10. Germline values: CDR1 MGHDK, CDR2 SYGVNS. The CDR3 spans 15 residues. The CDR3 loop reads CASSPRDRRYYGYTF. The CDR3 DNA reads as TGTGCCAGCAGCCCCCGGGACAGAAGGTACTATGGCTACACCTTC.

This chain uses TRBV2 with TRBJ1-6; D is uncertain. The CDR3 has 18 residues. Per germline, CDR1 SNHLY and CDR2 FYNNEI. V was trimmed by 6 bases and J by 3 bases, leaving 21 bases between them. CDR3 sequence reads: CASSEWNLSGIYNSPLHF. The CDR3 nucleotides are TGTGCCAGCAGCGAGTGGAACTTATCTGGAATCTATAATTCACCCCTCCACTTT.

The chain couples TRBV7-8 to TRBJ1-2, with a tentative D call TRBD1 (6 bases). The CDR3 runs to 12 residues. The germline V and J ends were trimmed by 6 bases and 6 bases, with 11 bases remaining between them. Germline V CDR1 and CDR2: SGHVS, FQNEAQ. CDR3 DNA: TGTGCCAGCAGGCCAGGGGCCCATGGCTACACCTTC. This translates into CASRPGAHGYTF.

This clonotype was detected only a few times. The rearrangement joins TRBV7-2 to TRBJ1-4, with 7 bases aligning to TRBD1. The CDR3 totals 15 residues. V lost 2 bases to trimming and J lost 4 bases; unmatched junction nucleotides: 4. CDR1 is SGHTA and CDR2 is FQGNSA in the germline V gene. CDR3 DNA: TGTGCCAGCAGCTTAATGGGGACAGTTAATGAAAAACTGTTTTTT. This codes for CASSLMGTVNEKLFF.

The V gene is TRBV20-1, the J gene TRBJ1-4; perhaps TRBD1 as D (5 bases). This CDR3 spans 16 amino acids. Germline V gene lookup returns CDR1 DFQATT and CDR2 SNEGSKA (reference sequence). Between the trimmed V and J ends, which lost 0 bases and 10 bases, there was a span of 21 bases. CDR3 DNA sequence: TGCAGTGCTAGAGATCCCTACAGTTCTTTAGGGGTAAAACTGTTTTTT. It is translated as CSARDPYSSLGVKLFF.